The sequence of this T cell receptor beta chain was determined in a study of cytomegalovirus exposure and HLA in healthy donors. The germline gives CDR1 MDHEN, CDR2 SYDVKM. The CDR3 is made up of 13 amino acids. The V and J ends lost 3 bases and 4 bases respectively, with 6 bases between them. PCR used 60 Vbeta primers and 13 Jbeta primers. Using immunoSEQ multiplex PCR, the repertoire was profiled, and TCRdb retains in-frame clones only, with some absent. Altogether over 100,000 clones are present, approximately 78% being singletons, with the ten largest covering approximately 1.6%. The TCR comes from a female donor in good health and CMV-seronegative. The specimen sequenced was PBMCs. V usage is TRBV28 and J usage is TRBJ2-2; no clear D. In DNA, the CDR3 is TGTGCCAGCAGTTTGAGGCGCACCGGGGAGCTGTTTTTT. It specifies CASSLRRTGELFF.